This TCR beta chain was documented in a study of shared T cell receptors in the human thymus. The repertoire was sequenced with immunoSEQ multiplex PCR; TCRdb's copy has only in-frame clones and lacks some. The table has hundreds of thousands of clones, approximately 85% seen once. The CDR3 runs 15 residues. Per the germline V gene, CDR1 is MNHNY and CDR2 is SVGAGI (reference sequence). The ends lost 3 bases at V and 6 bases at J; junction bases unmatched: 6. The sample also formed part of further work on human thymus T cells. From that report: Samples came from healthy Finnish infants during open corrective cardiac surgery. Resections that were taken during corrective heart surgery supplied the thymus tissue. Repertoires from thymus and blood appeared to show biased V and J gene usage. Thymic repertoires overlap heavily among unrelated individuals, related research has reported.

This TCR came from a girl under three years old with a congenital heart defect. This rearrangement joins TRBV6-6 to TRBJ2-1; TRBD1 matches 9 bases. Material for sequencing was thymocytes. CDR3 DNA sequence: TGTGCCAGCAGTTATGAGGGACAGGGTTGCAATGAGCAGTTCTTC. The encoded protein is CASSYEGQGCNEQFF.